This is a list of T cell receptor beta chains from one sample in a study of blood T cell repertoires in COVID-19. Method: immunoSEQ multiplex PCR; TCRdb's copy keeps in-frame clones and lacks some. Altogether 25,000 to 35,000 clones are present, 85% being singletons, with the ten largest covering 6.5% to 7.5%. Sequencing input: peripheral blood. Receptors were obtained from a man aged 55 to 69 with active COVID-19. CDR3s include the opening cysteine and the closing phenylalanine or tryptophan. The D gene is left open where the match is weak. Only part of the rows carry a size: once, few, many, or a class if the clone is expanded.

D gene | J gene | clone size | V gene | CDR3 protein | CDR3 DNA
TRBD2 | TRBJ2-1 | . | TRBV6-5 | CASSSSLASNEQFF | TGTGCCAGCAGTTCCTCACTAGCGAGCAATGAGCAGTTCTTC
. | TRBJ2-5 | . | TRBV7-6 | CASSAKDNGGETQYF | TGTGCCAGCAGCGCCAAGGACAACGGGGGAGAGACCCAGTACTTC
. | TRBJ1-2 | . | TRBV19 | CASSITLGPEGGYTF | TGTGCCAGTAGCATCACCCTAGGACCGGAGGGTGGCTACACCTTC
TRBD2 | TRBJ2-3 | . | TRBV5-5 | CASSFPTGGLVSTDTQYF | TGTGCCAGCAGCTTTCCAACGGGAGGATTAGTCAGCACAGATACGCAGTATTTT
TRBD1 | TRBJ2-4 | . | TRBV5-1 | CASSSTGDLFAKNIQYF | TGCGCCAGCAGCTCGACAGGGGACCTCTTCGCCAAAAACATTCAGTACTTC
. | TRBJ2-2 | . | TRBV7-9 | CASRLQGGNTGELFF | TGTGCCAGCAGACTGCAGGGCGGTAACACCGGGGAGCTGTTTTTT
TRBD2 | TRBJ2-3 | . | TRBV27 | CASKISGRRTDTQYF | TGTGCCAGCAAGATTAGCGGGAGGAGGACAGATACGCAGTATTTT
TRBD2 | TRBJ2-3 | . | TRBV24-1 | CATSLAGDIDTQYF | TGTGCCACCAGTTTAGCGGGAGACATAGATACGCAGTATTTT
TRBD2 | TRBJ2-2 | . | TRBV5-1 | CASSLDPGGRTGELFF | TGCGCCAGCAGCTTGGATCCGGGAGGCAGAACCGGGGAGCTGTTTTTT
. | TRBJ1-2 | . | TRBV18 | CASSPGQELGYGYTF | TGTGCCAGCTCACCGGGGCAGGAGCTTGGCTATGGCTACACCTTC
TRBD1 | TRBJ2-6 | once | TRBV5-1 | CASSLQGRANVLTF | TGCGCCAGCAGCTTACAGGGGAGGGCCAACGTCCTGACTTTC
. | TRBJ2-1 | . | TRBV5-5 | CASSLVTIYNEQFF | TGTGCCAGCAGCTTGGTAACTATTTACAATGAGCAGTTCTTC
TRBD2 | TRBJ2-3 | . | TRBV6-1 | CASREGLAEADTQYF | TGTGCCAGCAGAGAAGGACTAGCGGAAGCAGATACGCAGTATTTT
TRBD1 | TRBJ2-2 | once | TRBV5-1 | CASSTTGQGFGELFF | TGCGCCAGCAGCACCACGGGACAGGGGTTCGGGGAGCTGTTTTTT
. | TRBJ2-2 | . | TRBV5-1 | CASSLGRADTGELFF | TGCGCCAGCAGCTTAGGGCGGGCTGACACCGGGGAGCTGTTTTTT
TRBD2 | TRBJ2-7 | once | TRBV29-1 | CSVGAGGRNEQYF | TGCAGCGTTGGGGCGGGAGGGCGCAACGAGCAGTACTTC
. | TRBJ1-1 | . | TRBV18 | CASSSDSNTEAFF | TGTGCCAGCTCGTCCGACAGTAACACTGAAGCTTTCTTT
TRBD2 | TRBJ2-1 | . | TRBV11-3 | CASSLDLLAGGSYNEQFF | TGTGCCAGCAGCTTAGATCTCCTAGCGGGAGGGTCCTACAATGAGCAGTTCTTC
. | TRBJ2-1 | . | TRBV6-5 | CASTTDQGYNEQFF | TGTGCCAGCACTACGGACCAGGGTTACAATGAGCAGTTCTTC
TRBD2 | TRBJ2-2 | . | TRBV7-2 | CASSLDSLAGYTNTGELFF | TGTGCCAGCAGCCTAGACTCACTAGCGGGATATACGAACACCGGGGAGCTGTTTTTT
TRBD1 | TRBJ2-2 | . | TRBV18 | CASSPNRGQNTGELFF | TGTGCCAGCTCCCCGAACAGGGGGCAGAACACCGGGGAGCTGTTTTTT
TRBD2 | TRBJ2-5 | . | TRBV6-2/TRBV6-3 | CASSYTFLAGVKETQYF | TGTGCCAGCAGTTACACATTCCTAGCGGGAGTAAAGGAGACCCAGTACTTC
. | TRBJ2-1 | few | TRBV25-1 | CASQGYNEQFF | TGTGCCAGTCAGGGGTACAATGAGCAGTTCTTC
TRBD2 | TRBJ2-3 | . | TRBV7-2 | CASSLEGLTTDTQYF | TGTGCCAGCAGCTTAGAGGGACTAACCACAGATACGCAGTATTTT
. | TRBJ1-1 | few | TRBV19 | CASSMVMVGGLNTEAFF | TGTGCCAGTAGTATGGTGATGGTTGGGGGCCTGAACACTGAAGCTTTCTTT
. | TRBJ1-4 | once | TRBV10-2 | CASSPTASLNEKLFF | TGCGCCAGCAGCCCGACAGCTTCTCTTAATGAAAAACTGTTTTTT
TRBD1 | TRBJ1-5 | . | TRBV6-2/TRBV6-3 | CASSYSINRGDQPQHF | TGTGCCAGCAGTTACTCTATTAACAGGGGCGATCAGCCCCAGCATTTT